The 5 T cell receptor beta chains below all came from one sample that was sequenced in a study of T cell repertoires in cytomegalovirus infection. TCRdb independently ran MiXCR on the reads; one entry per CDR3 protein. The sample lists roughly 180,000 distinct CDR3 sequences, about 15% occurring once. Sequences were obtained from CD8+ T cells from PBMCs. Source of these receptors: a human donor in good health (CMV status not recorded). Some clones in this sample may be carry-over from other donors' samples.

J is TRBJ2-7 and V is TRBV12-3 or TRBV12-4; 12 nucleotides line up with TRBD1. The CDR3 length is 15 residues. The ends lost 5 bases at V and 5 bases at J; junction bases unmatched: 7. The CDR3 protein is CASSAGTGGLDEQYF. The CDR3 nucleotides are TGTGCCAGCAGTGCCGGGACAGGGGGCTTGGACGAGCAGTACTTC.

There are many counts of this clonotype. The chain is built from TRBV4-1 and TRBJ1-4; maybe TRBD1 (5 bases). This CDR3 has 15 residues. Trimming took off 7 bases at V and 5 bases at J, with 17 bases between the two ends. The germline V gene has CDR1 MGHRA and CDR2 YSYEKL. CDR3 amino acids: CASTTRERGNEKLFF. CDR3 bases: TGCGCCAGCACCACAAGGGAACGGGGGAATGAAAAACTGTTTTTT.

This clonotype came up a few times. CDR3: CASSKFPGQSTYEQYF. The CDR3 DNA reads as TGTGCCAGCAGCAAATTCCCGGGACAGTCGACCTACGAGCAGTACTTC. The chain has TRBV7-2 and TRBJ2-7, with 7 positions matching TRBD1. V was clipped by 5 bases and J by 2 bases; unmatched bases: 12. CDR3 length equals 16 residues. The germline gives CDR1 SGHTA, CDR2 FQGNSA.

The rearrangement links TRBV12-3 or TRBV12-4 to TRBJ1-2, with 9 bases aligning to TRBD1. The V and J ends lost 5 bases and 3 bases, in that order; junction bases with no gene match: 4. This CDR3 is built from 14 residues. The CDR3 loop reads CASSPRTGDYGYTF. CDR3 in DNA: TGTGCCAGCAGTCCTCGGACAGGGGACTATGGCTACACCTTC.

This clonotype has a handful of counts. The chain employs TRBV28 and TRBJ1-1; D is ambiguous. CDR1 is MDHEN and CDR2 is SYDVKM in the germline V gene. The CDR3 covers 13 residues. V lost 4 bases, J lost 1 base, and 7 bases lay in between. The CDR3 sequence is CASSSAENTEAFF. In DNA, the CDR3 is TGTGCCAGCAGTTCGGCGGAGAACACTGAAGCTTTCTTT.